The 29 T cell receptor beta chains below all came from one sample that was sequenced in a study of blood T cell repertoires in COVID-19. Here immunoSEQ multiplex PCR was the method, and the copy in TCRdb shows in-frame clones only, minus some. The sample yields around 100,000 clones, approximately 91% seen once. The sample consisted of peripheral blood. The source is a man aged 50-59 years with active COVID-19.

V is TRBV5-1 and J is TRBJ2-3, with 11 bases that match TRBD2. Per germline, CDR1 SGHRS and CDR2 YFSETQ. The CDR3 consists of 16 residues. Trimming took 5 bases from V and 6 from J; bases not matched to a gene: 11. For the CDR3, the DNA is TGCGCCAGCAGGGACGGGCACGTAGCGGGAGGGGATACGCAGTATTTT. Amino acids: CASRDGHVAGGDTQYF.

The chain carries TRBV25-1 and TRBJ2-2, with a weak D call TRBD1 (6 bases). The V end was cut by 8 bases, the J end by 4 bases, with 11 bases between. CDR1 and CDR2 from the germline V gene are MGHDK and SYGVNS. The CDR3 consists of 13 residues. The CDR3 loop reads CASGNRVTGELFF. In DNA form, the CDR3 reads TGTGCCAGCGGGAACAGGGTCACCGGGGAGCTGTTTTTT.

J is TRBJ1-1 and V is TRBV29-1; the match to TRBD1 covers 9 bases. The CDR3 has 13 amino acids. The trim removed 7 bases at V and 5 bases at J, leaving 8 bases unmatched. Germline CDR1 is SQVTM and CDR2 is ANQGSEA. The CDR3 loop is CSGLNRGRTEAFF. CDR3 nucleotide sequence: TGCAGCGGCTTAAACAGGGGGCGGACTGAAGCTTTCTTT.

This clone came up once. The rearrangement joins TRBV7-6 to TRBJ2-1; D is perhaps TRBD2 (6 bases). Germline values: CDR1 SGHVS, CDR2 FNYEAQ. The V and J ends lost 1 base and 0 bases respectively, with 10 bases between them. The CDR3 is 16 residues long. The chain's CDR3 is CASSLGQGGSYNEQFF. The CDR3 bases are TGTGCCAGCAGCTTAGGGCAGGGAGGCTCCTACAATGAGCAGTTCTTC.

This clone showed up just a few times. The DNA for the CDR3 is TGTGCCAGCAGTGAAGCTAGCGGGAGCCCAGATACGCAGTATTTT. It is translated as CASSEASGSPDTQYF. This chain connects TRBV6-1 to TRBJ2-3, with 9 positions matching TRBD2. The CDR3 consists of 15 residues. After removal of 0 bases from V and 4 bases from J, the junction contained 2 bases not matched to a gene. Germline V gene data show CDR1 as MNHNS and CDR2 as SASEGT.

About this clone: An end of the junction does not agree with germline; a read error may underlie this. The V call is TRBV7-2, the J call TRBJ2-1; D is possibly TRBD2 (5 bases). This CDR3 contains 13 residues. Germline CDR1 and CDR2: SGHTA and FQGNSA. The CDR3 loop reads CASSLGRAAEQFF. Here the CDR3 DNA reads TGTGCCAGCAGTTTAGGGCGAGCGGCTGAGCAGTTCTTC.

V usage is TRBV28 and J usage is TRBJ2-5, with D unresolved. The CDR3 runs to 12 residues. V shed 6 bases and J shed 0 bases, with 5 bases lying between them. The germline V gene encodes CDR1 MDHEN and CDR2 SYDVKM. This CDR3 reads CASSQYQETQYF. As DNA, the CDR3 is TGTGCCAGCAGCCAGTACCAAGAGACCCAGTACTTC.

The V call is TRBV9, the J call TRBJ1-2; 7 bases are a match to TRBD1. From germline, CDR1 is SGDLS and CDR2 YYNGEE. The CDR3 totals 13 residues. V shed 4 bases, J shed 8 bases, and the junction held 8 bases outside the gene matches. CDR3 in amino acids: CASSPETGRGYTF. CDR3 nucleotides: TGTGCCAGCAGCCCCGAGACAGGGAGAGGCTACACCTTC.

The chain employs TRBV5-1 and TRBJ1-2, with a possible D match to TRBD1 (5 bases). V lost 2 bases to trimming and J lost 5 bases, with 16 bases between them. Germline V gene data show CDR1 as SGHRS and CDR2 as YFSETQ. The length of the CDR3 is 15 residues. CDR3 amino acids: CASSFGSGTQYGYTF. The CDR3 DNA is TGCGCCAGCAGCTTTGGGAGCGGGACCCAATATGGCTACACCTTC.

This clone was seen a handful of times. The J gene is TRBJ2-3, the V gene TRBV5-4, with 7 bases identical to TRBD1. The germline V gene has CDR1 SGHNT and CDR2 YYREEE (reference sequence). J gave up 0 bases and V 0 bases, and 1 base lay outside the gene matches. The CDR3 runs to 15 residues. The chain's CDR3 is CASSLDRGSTDTQYF. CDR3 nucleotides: TGTGCCAGCAGCTTGGACAGGGGCAGCACAGATACGCAGTATTTT.

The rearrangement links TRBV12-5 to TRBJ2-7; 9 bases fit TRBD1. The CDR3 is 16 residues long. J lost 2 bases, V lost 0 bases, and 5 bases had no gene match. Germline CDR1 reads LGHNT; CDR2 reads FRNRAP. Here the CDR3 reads CASGLVLTGGTYEQYV. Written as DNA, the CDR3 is TGTGCTAGTGGTTTGGTACTCACAGGGGGCACCTACGAGCAGTACGTC.

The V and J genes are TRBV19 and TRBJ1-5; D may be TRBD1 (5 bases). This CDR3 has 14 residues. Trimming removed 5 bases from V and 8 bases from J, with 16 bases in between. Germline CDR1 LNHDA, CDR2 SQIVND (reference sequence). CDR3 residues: CASSQEGLREPQHF. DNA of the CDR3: TGTGCCAGTAGTCAGGAGGGACTAAGGGAGCCCCAGCATTTT.

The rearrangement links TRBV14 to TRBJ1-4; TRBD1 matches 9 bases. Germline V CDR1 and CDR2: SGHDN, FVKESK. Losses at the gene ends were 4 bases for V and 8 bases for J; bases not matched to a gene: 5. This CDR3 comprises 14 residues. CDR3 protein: CASSLQGAREKLFF. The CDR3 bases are TGTGCCAGCAGCCTACAGGGGGCAAGAGAAAAACTGTTTTTT.

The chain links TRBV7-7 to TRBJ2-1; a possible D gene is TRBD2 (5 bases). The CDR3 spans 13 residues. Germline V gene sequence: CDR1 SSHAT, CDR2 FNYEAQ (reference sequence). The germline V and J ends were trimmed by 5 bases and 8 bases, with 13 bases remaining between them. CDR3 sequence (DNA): TGTGCCAGCAGCCCCGACGTCGGGGATGAGCAGTTCTTC. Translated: CASSPDVGDEQFF.

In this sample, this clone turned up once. As DNA, the CDR3 is TGTGCCAGCAGTTACTCGGCAGGGTCGGAGACCCAGTACTTC. Translation gives CASSYSAGSETQYF. The chain links TRBV6-6 to TRBJ2-5; D might be TRBD1 (5 bases). V was clipped by 0 bases and J by 5 bases, with 10 bases between them. CDR3 length: 14 residues. Germline loops: CDR1 MNHNY, CDR2 SVGAGI (reference sequence).

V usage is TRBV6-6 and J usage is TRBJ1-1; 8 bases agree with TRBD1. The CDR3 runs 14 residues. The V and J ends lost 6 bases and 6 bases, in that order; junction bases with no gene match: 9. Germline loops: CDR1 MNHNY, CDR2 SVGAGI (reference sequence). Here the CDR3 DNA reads TGTGCCAGCAGGGGTACAGGGGGGCTCGCTGAAGCTTTCTTT. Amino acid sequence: CASRGTGGLAEAFF.

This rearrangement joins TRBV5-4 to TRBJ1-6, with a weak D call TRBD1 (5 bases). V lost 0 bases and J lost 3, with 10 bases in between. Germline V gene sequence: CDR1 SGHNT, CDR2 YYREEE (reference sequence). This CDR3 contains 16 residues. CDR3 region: CASSLGGSGYNSPLHF. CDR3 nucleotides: TGTGCCAGCAGCTTGGGGGGCAGTGGCTATAATTCACCCCTCCACTTT.

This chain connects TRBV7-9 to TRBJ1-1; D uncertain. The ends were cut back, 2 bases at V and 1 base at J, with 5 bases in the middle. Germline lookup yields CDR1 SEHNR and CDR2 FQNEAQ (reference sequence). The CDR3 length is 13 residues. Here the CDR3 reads CASSLFGNTEAFF. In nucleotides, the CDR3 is TGTGCCAGCAGCTTATTCGGGAACACTGAAGCTTTCTTT. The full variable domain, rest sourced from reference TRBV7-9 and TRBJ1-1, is DTGVSQNPRHKITKRGQNVTFRCDPISEHNRLYWYRQTLGQGPEFLTYFQNEAQLEKSRLLSDRFSAERPKGSFSTLEIQRTEQGDSAMYLCASSLFGNTEAFFGQGTRLTVV.

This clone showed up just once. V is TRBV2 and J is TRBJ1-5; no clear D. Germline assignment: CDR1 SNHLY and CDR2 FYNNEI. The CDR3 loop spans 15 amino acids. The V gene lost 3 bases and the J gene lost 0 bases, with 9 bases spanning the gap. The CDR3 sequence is CASSEEQNSNQPQHF. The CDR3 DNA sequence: TGTGCCAGCAGTGAGGAGCAAAATAGCAATCAGCCCCAGCATTTT.

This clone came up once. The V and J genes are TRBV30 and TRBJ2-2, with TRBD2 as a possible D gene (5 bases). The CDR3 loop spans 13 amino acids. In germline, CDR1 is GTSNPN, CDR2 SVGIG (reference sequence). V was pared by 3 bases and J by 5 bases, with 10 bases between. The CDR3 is CAWRHWETGELFF. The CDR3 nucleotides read TGTGCCTGGAGACACTGGGAGACCGGGGAGCTGTTTTTT.

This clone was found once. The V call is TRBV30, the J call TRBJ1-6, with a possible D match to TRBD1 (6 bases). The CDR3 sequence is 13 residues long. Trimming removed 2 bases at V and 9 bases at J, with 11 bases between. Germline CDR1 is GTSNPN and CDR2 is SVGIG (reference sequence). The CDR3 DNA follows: TGTGCCTGGAGTAAGCAAGGGGGTTCACCCCTCCACTTT. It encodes CAWSKQGGSPLHF.

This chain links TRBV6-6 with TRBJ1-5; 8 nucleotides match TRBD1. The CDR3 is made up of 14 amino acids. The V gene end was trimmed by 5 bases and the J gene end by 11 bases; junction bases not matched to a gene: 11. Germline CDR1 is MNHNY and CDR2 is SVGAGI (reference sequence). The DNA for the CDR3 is TGTGCCAGCAGTAACCCTAGGACAGGGCCGTCCCAGCATTTT. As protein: CASSNPRTGPSQHF.

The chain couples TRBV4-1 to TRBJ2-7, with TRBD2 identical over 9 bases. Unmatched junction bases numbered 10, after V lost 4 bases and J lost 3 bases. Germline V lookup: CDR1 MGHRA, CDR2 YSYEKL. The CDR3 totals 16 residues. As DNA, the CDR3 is TGCGCCAGCAGCCCCGGCCTAGCGGGGAAATTCTACGAGCAGTACTTC. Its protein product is CASSPGLAGKFYEQYF.

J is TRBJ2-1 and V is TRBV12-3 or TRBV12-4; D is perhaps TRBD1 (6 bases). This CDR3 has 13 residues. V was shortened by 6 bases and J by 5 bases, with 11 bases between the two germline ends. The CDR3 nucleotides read TGTGCCAGCAGCCGTAACAGGGACAATGAGCAGTTCTTC. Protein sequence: CASSRNRDNEQFF.

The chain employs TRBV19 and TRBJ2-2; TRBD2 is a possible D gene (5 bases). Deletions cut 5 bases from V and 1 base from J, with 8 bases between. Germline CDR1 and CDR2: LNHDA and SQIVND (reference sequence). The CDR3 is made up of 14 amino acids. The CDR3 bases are TGTGCCAGTAGTGGCCGGGGGAACACCGGGGAGCTGTTTTTT. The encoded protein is CASSGRGNTGELFF.

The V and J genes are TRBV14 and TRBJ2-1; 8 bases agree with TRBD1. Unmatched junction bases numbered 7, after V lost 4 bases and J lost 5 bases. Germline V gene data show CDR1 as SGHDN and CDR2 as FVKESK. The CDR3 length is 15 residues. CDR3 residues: CASSRWTGSDNEQFF. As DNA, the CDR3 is TGTGCCAGCAGCCGATGGACAGGGTCAGACAATGAGCAGTTCTTC.

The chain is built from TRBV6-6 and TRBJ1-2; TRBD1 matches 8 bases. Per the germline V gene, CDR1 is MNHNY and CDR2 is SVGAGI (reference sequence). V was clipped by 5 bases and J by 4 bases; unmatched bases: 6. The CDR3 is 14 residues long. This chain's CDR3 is CASSAWTGTYGYTF. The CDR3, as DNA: TGTGCCAGCAGTGCATGGACAGGGACCTATGGCTACACCTTC.

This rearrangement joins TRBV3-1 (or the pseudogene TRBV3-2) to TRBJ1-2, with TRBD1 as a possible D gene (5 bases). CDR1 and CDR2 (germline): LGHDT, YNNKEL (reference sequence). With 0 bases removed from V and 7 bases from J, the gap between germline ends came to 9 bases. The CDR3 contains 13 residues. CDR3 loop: CASSQEPGGGYTF. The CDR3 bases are TGTGCCAGCAGCCAAGAGCCGGGGGGTGGCTACACCTTC.

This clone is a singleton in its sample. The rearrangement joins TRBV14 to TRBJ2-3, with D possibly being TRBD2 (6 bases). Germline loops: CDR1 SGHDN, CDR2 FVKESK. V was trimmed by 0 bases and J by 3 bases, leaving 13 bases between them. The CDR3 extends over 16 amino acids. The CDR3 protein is CASSQERGGSTDTQYF. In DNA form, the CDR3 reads TGTGCCAGCAGCCAAGAAAGGGGAGGTTCGACAGATACGCAGTATTTT.